This T cell receptor (beta chain) was retrieved from a study of blood T cell repertoires in COVID-19. Looking at the study overall: From T cells, B-cell-depleted T cells, or PBMCs came the material, which was cDNA or gDNA.

TCRdb keeps only in-frame clones here, not all; method: immunoSEQ multiplex PCR. The sample shows some 180,000 clones, around four fifths of them seen only once. CDR3 size: 15 residues. V lost 0 bases and J lost 1, with 12 bases in between. CDR1 GTSNPN and CDR2 SVGIG come from the germline V gene (reference sequence). This chain joins TRBV30 and TRBJ1-2; weak D call: TRBD1 (5 bases). This clonotype originated in a woman of 80 years or more with COVID-19, enrolled during active disease. The sample was peripheral blood. The CDR3 region is CAWSVAGPGNYGYTF. In DNA form, the CDR3 reads TGTGCCTGGAGTGTAGCAGGGCCCGGTAACTATGGCTACACCTTC.